In its sample, the clone carrying this T cell receptor beta chain was seen a few times. The target antigen is unknown. With 4 bases clipped from V and 7 bases from J, the junction kept 6 bases outside the gene matches. Germline V gives CDR1 SEHNR, CDR2 FQNEAQ (reference sequence). The CDR3 covers 15 residues. These data originate in a study of T-cell memory formation after mild COVID-19. Study-wide findings and caveats: Among contracting clones, CD4+ were mainly CM/EM and CD8+ enriched in EMRA.

TCRdb fed the 5' RACE reads into MiXCR, producing one record per CDR3 protein. The sample includes hundreds of thousands of distinct CDR3 sequences, 15% to 20% of them seen just once. V usage is TRBV7-9 and J usage is TRBJ1-4; 10 bases line up with TRBD1. Sequencing was performed on PBMCs or a T cell subset sorted from them (not recorded which). This sequence was found in an adult woman who had mild COVID-19 (a few samples of this study predate the infection). Cell type and time point are not known. CDR3 in DNA: TGTGCCAGCAGCTCGACAGGGGGCCTTGGTGAAAAACTGTTTTTT. The encoded protein is CASSSTGGLGEKLFF.